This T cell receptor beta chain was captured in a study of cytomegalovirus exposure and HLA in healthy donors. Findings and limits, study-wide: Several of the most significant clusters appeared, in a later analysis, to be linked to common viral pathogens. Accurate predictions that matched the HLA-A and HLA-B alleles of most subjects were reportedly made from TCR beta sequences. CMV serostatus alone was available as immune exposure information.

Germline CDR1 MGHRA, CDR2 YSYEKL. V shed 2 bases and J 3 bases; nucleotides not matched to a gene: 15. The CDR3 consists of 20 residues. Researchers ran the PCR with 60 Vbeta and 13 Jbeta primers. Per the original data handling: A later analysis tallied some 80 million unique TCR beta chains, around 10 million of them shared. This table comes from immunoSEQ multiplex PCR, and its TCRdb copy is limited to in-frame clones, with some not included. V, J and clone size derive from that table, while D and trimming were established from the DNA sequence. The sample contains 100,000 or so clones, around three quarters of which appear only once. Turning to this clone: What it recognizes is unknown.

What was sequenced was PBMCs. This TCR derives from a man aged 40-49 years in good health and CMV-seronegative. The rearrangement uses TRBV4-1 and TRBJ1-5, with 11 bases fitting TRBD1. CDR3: CASSQSRGQGASDVNQPQHF. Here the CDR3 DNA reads TGCGCCAGCAGCCAATCCCGAGGACAGGGGGCTTCCGATGTCAATCAGCCCCAGCATTTT.